This T cell receptor (beta chain) was identified during a study of cytomegalovirus exposure and HLA in healthy donors. Study context: A data release that came early held some 79 million unique TCRs from HLA-typed donors. Overall study findings and caveats: Sequences of the TCR beta chain were said to predict the HLA-A and HLA-B alleles of most subjects accurately. When presence/absence was analysed, sequencing depth was taken to be roughly uniform across donors.

This clone was seen a handful of times. What it binds is not known. The PCR had 60 Vbeta and 13 Jbeta primers. The data were produced by immunoSEQ multiplex PCR, yet TCRdb's version contains in-frame clones alone and is incomplete. Among 90,000 to 120,000 clones listed, less than 85% were seen once. V was pared by 6 bases and J by 3 bases, with 11 bases between. The germline V gene encodes CDR1 MDHEN and CDR2 SYDVKM. The CDR3 is 14 amino acids. Sequencing input: PBMCs. The chain joins TRBV28 to TRBJ1-4; weak D call: TRBD1 (5 bases). This clonotype originated in a man younger than 30 in good health and CMV-seronegative. CDR3 loop: CASSSGASNEKLFF. CDR3 nucleotide sequence: TGTGCCAGCAGCTCTGGGGCCTCTAATGAAAAACTGTTTTTT.